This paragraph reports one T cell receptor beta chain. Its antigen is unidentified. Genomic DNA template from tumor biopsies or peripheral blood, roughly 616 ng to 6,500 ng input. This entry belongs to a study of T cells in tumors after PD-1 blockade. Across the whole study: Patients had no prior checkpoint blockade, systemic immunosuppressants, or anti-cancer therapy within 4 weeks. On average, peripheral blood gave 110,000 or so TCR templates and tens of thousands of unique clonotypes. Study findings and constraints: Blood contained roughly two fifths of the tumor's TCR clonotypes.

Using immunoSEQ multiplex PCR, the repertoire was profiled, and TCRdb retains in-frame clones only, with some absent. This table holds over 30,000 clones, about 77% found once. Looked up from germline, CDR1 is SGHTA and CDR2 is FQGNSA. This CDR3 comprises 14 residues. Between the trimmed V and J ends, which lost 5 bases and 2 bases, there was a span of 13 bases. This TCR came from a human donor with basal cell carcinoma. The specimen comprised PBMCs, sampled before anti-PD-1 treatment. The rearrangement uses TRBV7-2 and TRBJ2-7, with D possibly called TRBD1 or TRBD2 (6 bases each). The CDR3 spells CASSQPGAAYEQYF. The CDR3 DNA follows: TGTGCCAGCAGCCAGCCGGGGGCCGCCTACGAGCAGTACTTC.